These 20 T cell receptor beta chains share one sample of origin, sequenced in a study of blood T cell repertoires in COVID-19. Produced via immunoSEQ multiplex PCR; TCRdb's table is partial and in-frame only. The sample contains about 160,000 clones, about nine tenths of which appear only once. Specimen: peripheral blood. The receptors here all came from a man in his sixties with active or convalescent COVID-19.

The chain has TRBV11-2 and TRBJ2-4; D call uncertain. Trimming removed 2 bases from V and 4 bases from J, with 9 bases in between. Germline values: CDR1 SGHAT, CDR2 FQNNGV. This CDR3 contains 14 residues. The chain's CDR3 is CASSLPTKKNIQYF. DNA of the CDR3: TGTGCCAGCAGCTTACCAACAAAGAAAAACATTCAGTACTTC.

The rearrangement uses TRBV19 and TRBJ2-2; tentative D call: TRBD1 (6 bases). CDR1 and CDR2 (germline): LNHDA, SQIVND (reference sequence). This CDR3 spans 15 amino acids. Trimming removed 6 bases from V and 5 bases from J, with 16 bases in between. The CDR3 here is CASRFRAGDTGELFF. CDR3 sequence (DNA): TGTGCCAGTAGGTTCCGGGCAGGGGATACCGGGGAGCTGTTTTTT.

This chain joins TRBV5-4 and TRBJ2-3, with 9 nucleotides matching TRBD2. J gave up 2 bases and V 1 base, and 5 bases lay outside the gene matches. Germline loops: CDR1 SGHNT, CDR2 YYREEE (reference sequence). The CDR3 loop spans 16 amino acids. The CDR3 coding sequence is TGTGCCAGCAGCTTGATGACTAGCGGTACCACAGATACGCAGTATTTT. Its protein product is CASSLMTSGTTDTQYF. Using reference TRBV5-4 and TRBJ2-3 for the parts outside the CDR3, the full variable domain is ETGVTQSPTHLIKTRGQQVTLRCSSQSGHNTVSWYQQALGQGPQFIFQYYREEENGRGNFPPRFSGLQFPNYSSELNVNALELDDSALYLCASSLMTSGTTDTQYFGPGTRLTVL.

This rearrangement joins TRBV19 to TRBJ2-1; perhaps TRBD1 as D (5 bases). This CDR3 spans 16 amino acids. Trimming left V 4 bases short and J 0 bases short, with 13 bases between. The germline CDR1 and CDR2 sequences are LNHDA and SQIVND (reference sequence). Here the CDR3 reads CASSSNRKPSYNEQFF. CDR3 bases: TGTGCCAGTAGTAGTAACAGGAAACCCTCCTACAATGAGCAGTTCTTC. Variable domain in full (rest from reference TRBV19 and TRBJ2-1): DGGITQSPKYLFRKEGQNVTLSCEQNLNHDAMYWYRQDPGQGLRLIYYSQIVNDFQKGDIAEGYSVSREKKESFPLTVTSAQKNPTAFYLCASSSNRKPSYNEQFFGPGTRLTVL.

This rearrangement joins TRBV7-9 to TRBJ2-7; TRBD2 matches at 8 bases. With 4 bases clipped from V and 6 bases from J, the junction kept 8 bases outside the gene matches. CDR3 length equals 14 residues. Germline V CDR1 and CDR2: SEHNR, FQNEAQ (reference sequence). CDR3 coding DNA: TGTGCCAGCAGCTCCGGCGGGGGGCAGTTCGAGCAGTACTTC. It specifies CASSSGGGQFEQYF.

This chain connects TRBV10-2 to TRBJ1-2; 10 nucleotides align to TRBD1. The CDR3 sequence is 14 residues long. V shed 10 bases and J 3 bases; nucleotides not matched to a gene: 8. Germline CDR1 reads WSHSY; CDR2 reads SAAADI. CDR3 region: CATGGTGVHYGYTF. The CDR3 region has the DNA TGCGCCACCGGCGGGACAGGGGTCCACTATGGCTACACCTTC.

This sequence joins TRBV5-6 and TRBJ1-1; TRBD1 agrees at 11 bases. Trimming cost V 1 base and J 5 bases; bases outside gene matches: 13. The CDR3 has 18 residues. Germline loops: CDR1 SGHDT, CDR2 YYEEEE. This chain's CDR3 is CASSLRPGTGGFGTEAFF. In DNA, the CDR3 is TGTGCCAGCAGCTTGAGGCCCGGGACAGGGGGTTTTGGTACTGAAGCTTTCTTT.

This chain uses TRBV5-4 with TRBJ1-2, with 7 bases fitting TRBD1. CDR1 and CDR2 from the germline V gene are SGHNT and YYREEE (reference sequence). Unmatched junction bases numbered 2, after V lost 5 bases and J lost 4 bases. The CDR3 totals 12 residues. The CDR3 sequence: CASRRDSYGYTF. Written as DNA, the CDR3 is TGTGCCAGCAGACGGGACAGCTATGGCTACACCTTC. The full variable domain, in which reference TRBV5-4 and TRBJ1-2 provide the parts outside the CDR3, is ETGVTQSPTHLIKTRGQQVTLRCSSQSGHNTVSWYQQALGQGPQFIFQYYREEENGRGNFPPRFSGLQFPNYSSELNVNALELDDSALYLCASRRDSYGYTFGSGTRLTVV.

This rearrangement joins TRBV27 to TRBJ2-1; 7 bases map to TRBD1. V gave up 0 bases and J gave up 5 bases; unmatched junction bases: 7. The CDR3 loop spans 16 amino acids. The germline gives CDR1 MNHEY, CDR2 SMNVEV (reference sequence). DNA of the CDR3: TGTGCCAGCAGTTTATCCCCCGGGACAGCTAACAATGAGCAGTTCTTC. The encoded protein is CASSLSPGTANNEQFF.

This sequence joins TRBV18 and TRBJ1-1; TRBD1 agrees at 7 bases. CDR1 KGHSH and CDR2 LQKENI come from the germline V gene. This CDR3 region has 14 residues. Trimming cost V 5 bases and J 0 bases; bases outside gene matches: 3. The CDR3 loop reads CASSSTGLNTEAFF. As DNA, the CDR3 is TGTGCCAGCTCATCGACAGGGTTGAACACTGAAGCTTTCTTT.

The CDR3 bases are TGTGCCAGCAGCGTAGATCTAGCGGGTCGCTACAATGAGCAGTTCTTC. Translation: CASSVDLAGRYNEQFF. This chain uses TRBV9 with TRBJ2-1; 8 bases line up with TRBD2. The V and J ends lost 0 bases and 3 bases, in that order; junction bases with no gene match: 5. Germline-derived CDR1 and CDR2 are SGDLS and YYNGEE. The CDR3 extends over 16 amino acids.

The V gene is TRBV6-5, the J gene TRBJ1-2; TRBD1 agrees at 7 bases. The junction had 4 bases not matched to a gene; V was cut back by 8 bases and J by 4 bases. Per germline, CDR1 MNHEY and CDR2 SVGAGI. CDR3 length: 12 residues. CDR3 region: CASGQASYGYTF. The DNA for the CDR3 is TGTGCCAGCGGACAGGCCTCCTATGGCTACACCTTC.

The chain carries TRBV12-3 or TRBV12-4 and TRBJ2-7, with D possibly being TRBD2 (5 bases). The CDR3 contains 12 residues. Trimming took 3 bases from V and 3 from J, leaving 6 bases between them. The CDR3 sequence is CASSFTSYEQYF. The CDR3 bases are TGTGCCAGCAGTTTTACTAGCTACGAGCAGTACTTC.

J is TRBJ2-5 and V is TRBV7-2; 7 positions agree with TRBD2. The CDR3 is 16 residues long. The germline V gene has CDR1 SGHTA and CDR2 FQGNSA. V dropped 4 bases and J dropped 4; count of bases not matched to a gene: 12. CDR3 in DNA: TGTGCCAGCAGCTCCCATTCGCAGCCGGGAGGAGAGACCCAGTACTTC. Its translation is CASSSHSQPGGETQYF.

This clone was counted a single time. V gene TRBV4-1 combines with J gene TRBJ1-2, with TRBD1 matching over 7 bases. Germline CDR1 reads MGHRA; CDR2 reads YSYEKL. J gave up 1 base and V 3 bases, and 2 bases lay outside the gene matches. The CDR3 runs to 14 residues. CDR3 amino acids: CASSQGQFNYGYTF. CDR3 nucleotides: TGCGCCAGCAGCCAGGGACAGTTTAACTATGGCTACACCTTC.

The genes are TRBV19 and TRBJ2-1; a possible D gene is TRBD1 (5 bases). This CDR3 spans 11 amino acids. Germline V lookup: CDR1 LNHDA, CDR2 SQIVND (reference sequence). V was trimmed by 4 bases and J by 7 bases, leaving 5 bases between them. The CDR3 nucleotides are TGTGCCAGTAGTAGACAGAATGAGCAGTTCTTC. This sequence encodes CASSRQNEQFF.

This clone was picked up one time. This sequence joins TRBV7-2 and TRBJ2-2; no definite D call. The CDR3 runs 15 residues. Trimming took off 0 bases at V and 5 bases at J, with 10 bases between the two ends. CDR1 is SGHTA and CDR2 is FQGNSA in the germline V gene. This CDR3 reads CASSLAGLSTGELFF. The CDR3 DNA reads as TGTGCCAGCAGCTTAGCTGGGCTCTCTACCGGGGAGCTGTTTTTT.

V usage is TRBV5-6 and J usage is TRBJ1-4; D gene uncertain. This CDR3 spans 11 amino acids. Looked up from germline, CDR1 is SGHDT and CDR2 is YYEEEE. Trimming took off 2 bases at V and 7 bases at J, with 3 bases between the two ends. The DNA of the CDR3 is TGTGCCAGCAGCTTCGGTGAAAAACTGTTTTTT. This sequence encodes CASSFGEKLFF. Combining the CDR3 with reference TRBV5-6 and TRBJ1-4 gives the whole variable domain DAGVTQSPTHLIKTRGQQVTLRCSPKSGHDTVSWYQQALGQGPQFIFQYYEEEERQRGNFPDRFSGHQFPNYSSELNVNALLLGDSALYLCASSFGEKLFFGSGTQLSVL.

The genes are TRBV18 and TRBJ1-1; no definite D call. V dropped 0 bases and J dropped 4 bases, with 6 bases sitting between them. Germline lookup yields CDR1 KGHSH and CDR2 LQKENI. The CDR3 spans 13 residues. CDR3 sequence: CASSPPSFTEAFF. CDR3 bases: TGTGCCAGCTCACCACCGAGCTTCACTGAAGCTTTCTTT.

V is TRBV10-3 and J is TRBJ2-7; maybe TRBD1 (6 bases). V lost 3 bases and J 1 base, leaving 10 bases between the germline ends. CDR3 length equals 14 residues. Germline loops: CDR1 ENHRY, CDR2 SYGVKD. CDR3 sequence: CAISERQESYEQYF. The CDR3 DNA reads TGTGCCATCAGTGAACGACAGGAGTCCTACGAGCAGTACTTC.